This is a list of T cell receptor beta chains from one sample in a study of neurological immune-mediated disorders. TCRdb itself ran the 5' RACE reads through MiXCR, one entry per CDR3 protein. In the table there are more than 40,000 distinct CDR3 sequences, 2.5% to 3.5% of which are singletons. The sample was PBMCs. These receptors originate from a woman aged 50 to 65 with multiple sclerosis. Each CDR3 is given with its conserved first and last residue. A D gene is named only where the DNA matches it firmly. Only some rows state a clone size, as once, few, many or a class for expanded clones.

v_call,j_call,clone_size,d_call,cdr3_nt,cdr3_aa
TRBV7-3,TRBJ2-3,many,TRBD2,TGTGCCAGCAGCCCAGGGACTAGCTCAAGCACAGATACGCAGTATTTT,CASSPGTSSSTDTQYF
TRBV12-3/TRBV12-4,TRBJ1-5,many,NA,TGTGCCAGCAGCTCGGACAGTGGGGGTGAGGATCAGCCCCAGCATTTT,CASSSDSGGEDQPQHF
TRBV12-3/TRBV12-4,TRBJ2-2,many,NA,TGTGCCAGCAGTCTCAGGTTCACCGGGGAGCTGTTTTTT,CASSLRFTGELFF
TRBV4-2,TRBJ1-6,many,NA,TGTGCCAGCAGCCAAGGGTTACCGCGCTCCTATAATTCACCCCTCCACTTT,CASSQGLPRSYNSPLHF
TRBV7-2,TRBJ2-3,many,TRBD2,TGTGCCAGCAGCATCTCTAGCGGGGGGATAGATACGCAGTATTTT,CASSISSGGIDTQYF
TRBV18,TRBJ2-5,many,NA,TGTGCCAGCTCAACAATTTCGACCGGCCCCAAGGGGGAGACCCAGTACTTC,CASSTISTGPKGETQYF
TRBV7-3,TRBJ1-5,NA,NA,NA,CASSFYICSARARLNQPQHF
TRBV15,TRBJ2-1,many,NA,TGTGCCACCACCAGCGCAGGGGGGGCAATCAATGAGCAGTTCTTC,CATTSAGGAINEQFF
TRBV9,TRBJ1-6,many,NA,TGTGCCAGCAGCGTAGGTGGCAGAACCAATTCACCCCTCCACTTT,CASSVGGRTNSPLHF
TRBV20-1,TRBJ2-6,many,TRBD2,TGCAGTGCCCCTGGGGGGGTGGATCTCAACGTCCTGACTTTC,CSAPGGVDLNVLTF